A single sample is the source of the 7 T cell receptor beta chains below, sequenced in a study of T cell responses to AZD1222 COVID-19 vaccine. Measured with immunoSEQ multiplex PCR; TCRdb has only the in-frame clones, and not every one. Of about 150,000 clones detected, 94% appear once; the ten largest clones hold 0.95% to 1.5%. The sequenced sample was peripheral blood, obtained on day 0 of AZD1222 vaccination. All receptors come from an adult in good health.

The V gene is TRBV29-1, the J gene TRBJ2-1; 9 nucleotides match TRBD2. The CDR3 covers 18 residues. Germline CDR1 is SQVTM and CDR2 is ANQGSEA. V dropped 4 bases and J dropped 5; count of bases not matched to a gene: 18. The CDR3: CSVVPSGNIYLLHNEQFF. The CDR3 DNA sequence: TGCAGCGTTGTCCCTAGCGGGAACATTTATTTATTACACAATGAGCAGTTCTTC.

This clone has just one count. DNA for the CDR3: TGTGCCAGCAGTGAAGTTTCGACAGGGGCTCGGTATGGCTACACCTTC. It yields the protein CASSEVSTGARYGYTF. The chain combines TRBV2 with TRBJ1-2; TRBD1 matches at 8 bases. CDR1 and CDR2 (germline): SNHLY, FYNNEI. J was trimmed by 5 bases and V by 1 base; bases with no gene match: 9. The CDR3 runs to 16 residues.

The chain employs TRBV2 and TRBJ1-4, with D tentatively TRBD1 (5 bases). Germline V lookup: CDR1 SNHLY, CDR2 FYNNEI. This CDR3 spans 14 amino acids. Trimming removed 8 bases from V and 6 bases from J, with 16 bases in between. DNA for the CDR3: TGTGCCAGCGGGACCTTAGCGGGGCATGAAAAACTGTTTTTT. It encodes CASGTLAGHEKLFF.

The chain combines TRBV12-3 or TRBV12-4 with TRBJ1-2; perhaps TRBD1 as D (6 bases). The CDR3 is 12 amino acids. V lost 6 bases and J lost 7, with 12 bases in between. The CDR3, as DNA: TGTGCCAGCAGCCCCTACAGGGTTGGCTACACCTTC. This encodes CASSPYRVGYTF.

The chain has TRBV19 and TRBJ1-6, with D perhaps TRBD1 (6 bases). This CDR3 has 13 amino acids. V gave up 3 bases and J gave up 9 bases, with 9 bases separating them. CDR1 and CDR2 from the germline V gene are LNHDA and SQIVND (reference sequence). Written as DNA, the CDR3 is TGTGCCAGTAGTATGCAGGGGCCTTCACCCCTCCACTTT. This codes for CASSMQGPSPLHF.

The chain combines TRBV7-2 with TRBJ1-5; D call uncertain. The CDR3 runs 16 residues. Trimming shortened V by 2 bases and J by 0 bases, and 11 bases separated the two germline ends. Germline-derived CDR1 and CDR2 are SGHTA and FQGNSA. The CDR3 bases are TGTGCCAGCAGCTTAATGTCGGTTAATAGCAATCAGCCCCAGCATTTT. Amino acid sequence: CASSLMSVNSNQPQHF.

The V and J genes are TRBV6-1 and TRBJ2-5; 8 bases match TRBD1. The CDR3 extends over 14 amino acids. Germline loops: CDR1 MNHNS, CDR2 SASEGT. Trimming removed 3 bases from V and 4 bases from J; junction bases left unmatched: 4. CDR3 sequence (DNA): TGTGCCAGCAGTGAGGACAGGGCTCGAGAGACCCAGTACTTC. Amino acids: CASSEDRARETQYF.